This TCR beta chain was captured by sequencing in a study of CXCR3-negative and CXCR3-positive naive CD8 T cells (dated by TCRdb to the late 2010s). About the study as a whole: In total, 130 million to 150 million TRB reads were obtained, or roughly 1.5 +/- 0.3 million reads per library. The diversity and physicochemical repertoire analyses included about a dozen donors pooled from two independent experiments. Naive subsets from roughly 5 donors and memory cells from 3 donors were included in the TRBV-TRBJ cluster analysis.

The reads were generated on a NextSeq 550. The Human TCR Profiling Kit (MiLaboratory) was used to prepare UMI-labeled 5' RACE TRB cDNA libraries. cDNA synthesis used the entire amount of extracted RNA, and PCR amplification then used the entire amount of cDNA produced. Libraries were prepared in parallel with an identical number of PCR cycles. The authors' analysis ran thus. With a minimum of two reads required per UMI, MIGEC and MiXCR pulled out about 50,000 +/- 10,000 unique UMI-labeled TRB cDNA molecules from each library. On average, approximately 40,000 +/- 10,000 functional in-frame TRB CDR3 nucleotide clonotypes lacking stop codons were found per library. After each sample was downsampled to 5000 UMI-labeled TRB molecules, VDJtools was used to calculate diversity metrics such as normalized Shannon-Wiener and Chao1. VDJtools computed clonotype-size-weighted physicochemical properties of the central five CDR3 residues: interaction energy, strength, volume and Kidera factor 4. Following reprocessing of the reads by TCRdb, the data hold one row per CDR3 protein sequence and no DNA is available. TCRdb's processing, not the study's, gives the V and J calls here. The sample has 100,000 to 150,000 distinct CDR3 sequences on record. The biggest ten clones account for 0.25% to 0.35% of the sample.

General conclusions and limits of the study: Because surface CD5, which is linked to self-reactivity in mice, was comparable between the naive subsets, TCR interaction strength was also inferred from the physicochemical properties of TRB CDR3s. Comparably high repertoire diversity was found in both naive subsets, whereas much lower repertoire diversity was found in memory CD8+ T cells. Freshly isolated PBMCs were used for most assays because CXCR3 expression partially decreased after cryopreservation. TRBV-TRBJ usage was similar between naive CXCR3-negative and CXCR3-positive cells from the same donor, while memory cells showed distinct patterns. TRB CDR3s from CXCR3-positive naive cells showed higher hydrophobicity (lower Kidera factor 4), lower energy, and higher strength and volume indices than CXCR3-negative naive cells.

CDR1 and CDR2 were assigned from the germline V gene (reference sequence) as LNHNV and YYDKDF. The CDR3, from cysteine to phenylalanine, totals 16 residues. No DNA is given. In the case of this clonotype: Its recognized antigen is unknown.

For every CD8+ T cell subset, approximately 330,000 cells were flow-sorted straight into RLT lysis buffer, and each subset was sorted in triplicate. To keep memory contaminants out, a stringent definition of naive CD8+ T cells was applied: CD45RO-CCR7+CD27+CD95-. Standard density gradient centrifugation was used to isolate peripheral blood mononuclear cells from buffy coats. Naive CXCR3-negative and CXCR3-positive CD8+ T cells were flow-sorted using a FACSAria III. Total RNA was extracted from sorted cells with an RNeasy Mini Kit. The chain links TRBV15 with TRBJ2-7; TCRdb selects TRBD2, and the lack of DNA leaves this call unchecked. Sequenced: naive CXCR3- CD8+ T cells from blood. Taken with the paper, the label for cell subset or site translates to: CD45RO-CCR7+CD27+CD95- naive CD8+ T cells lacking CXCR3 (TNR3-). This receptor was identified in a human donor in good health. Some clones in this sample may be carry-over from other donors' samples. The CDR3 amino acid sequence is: CATSRDLSSGSYEQYF.